Shown below are 15 T cell receptor beta chains from a single sample sequenced in a study of blood T cell repertoires in COVID-19. The table came from immunoSEQ multiplex PCR; TCRdb's copy has only in-frame clones and leaves some out. The sample includes a few hundred thousand clones, around 90% of them seen just once. The sample consisted of peripheral blood. These receptor sequences come from a person between 18 and 35 years old with COVID-19, enrolled during active disease.

The gene calls are TRBV5-8 and TRBJ2-7, with 10 bases fitting TRBD1. Trimming took 8 bases from V and 7 from J; bases not matched to a gene: 9. The CDR3 runs 13 residues. The V gene's germline CDR1 is SGHTS and CDR2 YDEGEE. The CDR3 is CASPGQGWGEQYF. In DNA, the CDR3 is TGTGCCAGTCCGGGACAGGGGTGGGGTGAGCAGTACTTC.

The V gene is TRBV9, the J gene TRBJ2-7; D remains ambiguous. Germline loops: CDR1 SGDLS, CDR2 YYNGEE. This CDR3 is 14 amino acids long. V gave up 0 bases and J gave up 2 bases, with 9 bases separating them. CDR3 sequence (DNA): TGTGCCAGCAGCGTAGGCACAGACACCTACGAGCAGTACTTC. Protein: CASSVGTDTYEQYF.

The table lists this clone with a count of one. The J gene is TRBJ2-5, the V gene TRBV7-9, with D unresolved. The ends were cut back, 0 bases at V and 5 bases at J, with 4 bases in the middle. Germline V lookup: CDR1 SEHNR, CDR2 FQNEAQ (reference sequence). The CDR3 sequence is 12 residues long. The CDR3 coding sequence is TGTGCCAGCAGCTTAGCAGCGGAGACCCAGTACTTC. Its translation is CASSLAAETQYF. The full variable domain, with the rest looked up from reference TRBV7-9 and TRBJ2-5, is DTGVSQNPRHKITKRGQNVTFRCDPISEHNRLYWYRQTLGQGPEFLTYFQNEAQLEKSRLLSDRFSAERPKGSFSTLEIQRTEQGDSAMYLCASSLAAETQYFGPGTRLLVL.

The chain combines TRBV5-1 with TRBJ2-5; D is ambiguous. V was shortened by 2 bases and J by 0 bases, with 11 bases between the two germline ends. The germline V gene has CDR1 SGHRS and CDR2 YFSETQ. The CDR3 length is 15 residues. CDR3 in amino acids: CASSFNLEYQETQYF. In DNA, the CDR3 is TGCGCCAGCAGCTTCAACTTAGAGTACCAAGAGACCCAGTACTTC.

The rearrangement links TRBV28 to TRBJ2-2; D gene ambiguous. Trimming took 1 base from V and 8 from J, leaving 5 bases between them. The CDR3 extends over 12 amino acids. The V gene's germline CDR1 is MDHEN and CDR2 SYDVKM. CDR3 sequence reads: CASSLLFGELFF. The CDR3 DNA sequence: TGTGCCAGCAGTTTATTATTTGGGGAGCTGTTTTTT.

The rearrangement uses TRBV15 and TRBJ2-5; TRBD1 aligns across 7 bases. V shed 3 bases and J 1 base; nucleotides not matched to a gene: 8. The CDR3 is 16 residues long. The germline gives CDR1 LNHNV, CDR2 YYDKDF (reference sequence). CDR3: CATSSPSDRPQETQYF. The CDR3 bases are TGTGCCACCAGCAGTCCGTCGGACAGGCCCCAAGAGACCCAGTACTTC.

This chain uses TRBV5-8 with TRBJ2-7, with 10 bases aligning to TRBD1. The CDR3 is 15 amino acids. CDR1 is SGHTS and CDR2 is YDEGEE in the germline V gene. V trimming: 4 bases; J trimming: 5 bases; junction bases outside the gene matches: 9. The DNA for the CDR3 is TGTGCCAGCAGCCGGGGACAGGGGAGTTCGAACGAGCAGTACTTC. Translating it yields CASSRGQGSSNEQYF.

This clone was seen only a few times. The chain combines TRBV18 with TRBJ1-2, with no clear D. The ends were cut back, 4 bases at V and 1 base at J, with 4 bases in the middle. The CDR3 is 12 amino acids. Per germline, CDR1 KGHSH and CDR2 LQKENI. CDR3 sequence (DNA): TGTGCCAGCTCACACAATAACTATGGCTACACCTTC. Its translation: CASSHNNYGYTF.

The chain links TRBV7-9 to TRBJ2-4, with D hard to call. The germline V gene has CDR1 SEHNR and CDR2 FQNEAQ (reference sequence). The CDR3 has 17 amino acids. Trimming stripped 5 bases from V and 1 base from J, with 18 bases between. This chain's CDR3 is CASSPSQAHSAKNIQYF. CDR3 nucleotide sequence: TGTGCCAGCAGCCCCTCCCAGGCTCACTCGGCCAAAAACATTCAGTACTTC.

The genes are TRBV11-2 and TRBJ1-4; D remains ambiguous. CDR1 and CDR2 (germline): SGHAT, FQNNGV. This CDR3 is 13 amino acids long. Between the trimmed V and J ends, which lost 4 bases and 8 bases, there was a span of 11 bases. CDR3 loop: CASSSMVVEKLFF. DNA of the CDR3: TGTGCCAGCAGCTCAATGGTAGTCGAAAAACTGTTTTTT. The full variable domain, with the rest looked up from reference TRBV11-2 and TRBJ1-4, is EAGVAQSPRYKIIEKRQSVAFWCNPISGHATLYWYQQILGQGPKLLIQFQNNGVVDDSQLPKDRFSAERLKGVDSTLKIQPAKLEDSAVYLCASSSMVVEKLFFGSGTQLSVL.

Here the CDR3 DNA reads TGTGCCAGCAGCGGGCGAAACCAGCCCCAGCATTTT. Amino acids: CASSGRNQPQHF. V and J are TRBV6-2 or TRBV6-3 and TRBJ1-5, with no clear D. V lost 6 bases, J lost 7 bases, and 10 bases lay in between. Germline assignment: CDR1 MNHEY and CDR2 SVGEGT. CDR3 length: 12 amino acids.

J is TRBJ1-2 and V is TRBV24-1, with D perhaps matching TRBD1 (5 bases). The length of the CDR3 is 15 residues. The V gene's germline CDR1 is KGHDR and CDR2 SFDVKD. The V end lost 7 bases, the J end lost 4 bases, and 18 bases lay between the germline ends. CDR3: CATRKGNRSCYGYTF. DNA of the CDR3: TGTGCCACCAGAAAAGGGAACAGGAGTTGCTATGGCTACACCTTC.

This clone was recorded at least ten times. The J gene is TRBJ1-6, the V gene TRBV19; 9 nucleotides agree with TRBD1. The J segment lost 8 bases and the V segment lost 6 bases, leaving 5 bases of the junction unmatched. Germline V gene data show CDR1 as LNHDA and CDR2 as SQIVND (reference sequence). CDR3 length: 14 residues. The CDR3 region is CASRGQGSDSPLHF. CDR3 sequence (DNA): TGTGCCAGTAGGGGACAGGGAAGCGATTCACCCCTCCACTTT.

The sample holds one count of this clone. V gene TRBV5-5 combines with J gene TRBJ1-6; D may be TRBD1 (6 bases). V dropped 1 base and J dropped 8 bases, with 10 bases sitting between them. The CDR3 contains 14 residues. CDR1 SGHKS and CDR2 YYEKEE come from the germline V gene (reference sequence). CDR3 sequence: CASSLNRDYSPLHF. In nucleotides, the CDR3 is TGTGCCAGCAGCTTGAACAGGGATTATTCACCCCTCCACTTT.

Of note for this clone: Other DNA sequences from this sample encode an identical CDR3 as well. This CDR3 is CASSLAPLYEQFF. The CDR3 DNA reads TGTGCCAGCAGCTTAGCACCCCTATATGAGCAGTTCTTC. The chain links TRBV7-8 to TRBJ2-1; no firm D call. The CDR3 consists of 13 residues. The V end was cut by 0 bases, the J end by 8 bases, with 8 bases between. Germline CDR1 reads SGHVS; CDR2 reads FQNEAQ.